The 8 T cell receptor beta chains below all came from one sample that was sequenced in a study of shared clonotypes between healthy human individuals (dated by TCRdb to about 2020). Preparation of the library involved the immunoSEQ multiplex PCR assay. In TCRdb, the immuneACCESS table is reduced to in-frame sequences with V and J assigned. These tables do not hold every clone; where another copy was compared, an unresolved V gene accounts for under half, and the others remain unexplained. The sample table holds some 1,100,000 clones, of which around 78% were seen once. The ten largest clonotypes hold under 0.6% of the sample. The material sequenced was memory CD4+ T cells from PBMCs. The cell subset or site label, read with the paper, signifies: CD45RA-negative fraction. Receptors originate from a man younger than 35 in good health. Some clones in this sample may be carry-over from other donors' samples.

This chain links TRBV7-2 with TRBJ2-2; 7 nucleotides align to TRBD1. The CDR3 contains 14 residues. Germline V CDR1 and CDR2: SGHTA, FQGNSA. V lost 3 bases, J lost 4 bases, and 2 bases stayed unmatched. The CDR3: CASSFGTATGELFF. CDR3 nucleotides: TGTGCCAGCAGCTTTGGGACAGCCACCGGGGAGCTGTTTTTT.

V gene TRBV7-6 combines with J gene TRBJ1-1; D is unclear. This CDR3 contains 12 residues. The V gene lost 10 bases and the J gene lost 8 bases, with 17 bases spanning the gap. Germline CDR1 SGHVS, CDR2 FNYEAQ. The CDR3 spells CATHKPLNEAFF. The CDR3 DNA is TGTGCCACCCACAAGCCTTTAAACGAAGCTTTCTTT.

V usage is TRBV7-8 and J usage is TRBJ1-5; D is possibly TRBD1 (5 bases). This CDR3 region has 13 residues. Germline lookup yields CDR1 SGHVS and CDR2 FQNEAQ. V was clipped by 1 base and J by 6 bases, with 7 bases between them. The CDR3 reads CASSLGRGQPQHF. CDR3 DNA: TGTGCCAGCAGCTTAGGTAGGGGTCAGCCCCAGCATTTT.

The V gene is TRBV28, the J gene TRBJ2-5; 8 bases agree with TRBD1. Germline trimming cut 8 bases from V and 4 bases from J; bases unmatched to any gene: 9. Germline assignment: CDR1 MDHEN and CDR2 SYDVKM. There are 14 residues in the CDR3. The CDR3 DNA reads as TGTGCCAGCGGGTTGACAGGGGATACAGAGACCCAGTACTTC. This translates into CASGLTGDTETQYF.

The chain couples TRBV9 to TRBJ1-5; 7 nucleotides align to TRBD1. This CDR3 spans 15 amino acids. V trimming: 4 bases; J trimming: 4 bases; junction bases outside the gene matches: 8. Germline loops: CDR1 SGDLS, CDR2 YYNGEE. CDR3 sequence: CASSLEQGTNQPQHF. In nucleotides, the CDR3 is TGTGCCAGCAGCCTAGAACAGGGGACGAATCAGCCCCAGCATTTT.

The chain links TRBV7-2 to TRBJ1-2; the D is unclear. The CDR3 has 15 residues. Germline V gives CDR1 SGHTA, CDR2 FQGNSA. The V gene lost 0 bases and the J gene lost 5 bases, with 13 bases spanning the gap. The CDR3 region is CASSLASAPGYGYTF. CDR3 in DNA: TGTGCCAGCAGCTTAGCGTCGGCCCCGGGGTATGGCTACACCTTC.

Concerning this clone itself: Other DNA sequences from this sample encode an identical CDR3 as well. This chain links TRBV28 with TRBJ1-1, with D maybe TRBD1 (5 bases). The CDR3 has 12 residues. V was shortened by 8 bases and J by 5 bases, with 12 bases between the two germline ends. Germline V gene data show CDR1 as MDHEN and CDR2 as SYDVKM. The CDR3 sequence: CASSGGGTEAFF. CDR3 DNA sequence: TGTGCCAGCTCGGGGGGAGGGACTGAAGCTTTCTTT.

This clone was detected only once. The chain joins TRBV6-6 to TRBJ2-5; D is unresolved. V was shortened by 0 bases and J by 8 bases, with 13 bases between the two germline ends. The V gene's germline CDR1 is MNHNY and CDR2 SVGAGI (reference sequence). This CDR3 has 14 amino acids. The CDR3 is CASSYSLMEPTQYF. In nucleotides, the CDR3 is TGTGCCAGCAGTTACTCCTTGATGGAACCAACCCAGTACTTC.